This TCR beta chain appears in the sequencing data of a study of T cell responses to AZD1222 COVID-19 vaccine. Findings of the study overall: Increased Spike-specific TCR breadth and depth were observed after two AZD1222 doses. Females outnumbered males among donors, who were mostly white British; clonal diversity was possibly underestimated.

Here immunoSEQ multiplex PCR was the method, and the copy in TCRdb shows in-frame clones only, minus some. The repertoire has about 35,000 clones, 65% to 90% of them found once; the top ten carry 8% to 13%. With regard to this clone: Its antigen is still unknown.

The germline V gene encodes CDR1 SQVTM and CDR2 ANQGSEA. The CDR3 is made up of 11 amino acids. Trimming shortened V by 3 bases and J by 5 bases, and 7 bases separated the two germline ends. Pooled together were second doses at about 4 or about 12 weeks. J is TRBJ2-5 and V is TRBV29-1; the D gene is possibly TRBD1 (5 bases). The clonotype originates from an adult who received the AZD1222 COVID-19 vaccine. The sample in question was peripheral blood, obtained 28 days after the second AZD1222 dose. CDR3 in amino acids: CSVDRVETQYF. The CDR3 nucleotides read TGCAGCGTTGACAGGGTTGAGACCCAGTACTTC.